This entry features one T cell receptor beta chain sequence. Its specificity is not known. A read error may explain this, as a much larger clone is one base away. The data were obtained in a study of tumor-infiltrating lymphocytes in primary liver carcinoma. Study in general: Donors underwent surgery for histopathologically diagnosed primary liver carcinoma. The yield of productive TCRbeta reads per sample was roughly 3.5 to 8 million and was similar across tissue types. The cohort included men and women aged 30 to 69 years. Study-wide results and caveats: Tumors had a significantly higher top-250-clone fraction than blood (p = 0.039).

The length of the CDR3 is 15 residues. CDR1 MGHRA and CDR2 YSYEKL come from the germline V gene. RNA was extracted from whole blood without cell sorting, alongside germline DNA. The investigators made TCR beta cDNA from roughly 460 ng total RNA, using a constant-region primer. ARM-PCR, slightly modified, supplied the TCR beta libraries through three nested multiplex PCR rounds. It was with TRBV1-TRBV30 forward primers and a C-beta reverse primer that the first two PCR rounds were run, at roughly 11 cycles each. TCRdb independently ran MiXCR on the multiplex PCR reads; one entry per CDR3 protein. This repertoire shows almost 200,000 distinct CDR3 sequences, less than 65% found once; its top ten account for approximately 6.5%.

The material sequenced was peripheral blood. This chain uses TRBV4-1 with TRBJ2-5; either TRBD1 or TRBD2 may supply D (5 bases each). This clonotype was sampled from a woman in her fifties or sixties with primary liver carcinoma and hepatitis B virus infection. CDR3 DNA: TGCACCAGCAGCCAAGAGCGAGGGGTGGGAGAGACCCAGTACTTC. Its translation is CTSSQERGVGETQYF.